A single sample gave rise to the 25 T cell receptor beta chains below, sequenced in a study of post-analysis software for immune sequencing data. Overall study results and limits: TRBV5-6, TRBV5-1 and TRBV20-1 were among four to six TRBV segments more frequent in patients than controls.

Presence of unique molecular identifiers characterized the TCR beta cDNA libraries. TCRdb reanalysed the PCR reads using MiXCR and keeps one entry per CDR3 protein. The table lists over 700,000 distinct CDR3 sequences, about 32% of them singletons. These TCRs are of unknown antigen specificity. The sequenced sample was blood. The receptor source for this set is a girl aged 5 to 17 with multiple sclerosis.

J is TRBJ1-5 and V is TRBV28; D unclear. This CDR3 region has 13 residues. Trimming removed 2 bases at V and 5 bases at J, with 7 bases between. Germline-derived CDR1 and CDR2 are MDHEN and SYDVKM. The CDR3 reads CASSLQVHQPQHF. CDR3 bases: TGTGCCAGCAGTTTACAGGTTCATCAGCCCCAGCATTTT.

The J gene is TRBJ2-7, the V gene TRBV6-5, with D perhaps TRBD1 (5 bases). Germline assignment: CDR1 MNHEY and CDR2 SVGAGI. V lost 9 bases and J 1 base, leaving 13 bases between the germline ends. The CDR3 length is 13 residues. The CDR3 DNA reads TGTGCCAGTAGGGGTTCCGGTTCCTACGAGCAGTACTTC. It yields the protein CASRGSGSYEQYF.

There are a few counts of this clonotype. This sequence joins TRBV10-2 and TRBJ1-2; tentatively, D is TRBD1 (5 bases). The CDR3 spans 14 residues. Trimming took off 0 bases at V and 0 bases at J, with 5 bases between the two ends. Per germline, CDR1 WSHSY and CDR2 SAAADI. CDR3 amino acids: CASSESTANYGYTF. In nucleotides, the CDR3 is TGCGCCAGCAGTGAGTCGACAGCTAACTATGGCTACACCTTC.

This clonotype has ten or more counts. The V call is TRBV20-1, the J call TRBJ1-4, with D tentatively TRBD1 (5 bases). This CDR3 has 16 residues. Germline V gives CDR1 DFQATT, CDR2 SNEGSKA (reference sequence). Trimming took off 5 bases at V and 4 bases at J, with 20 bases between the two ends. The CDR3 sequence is CSAGPSGEGLNEKLFF. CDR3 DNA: TGCAGTGCTGGCCCGAGTGGGGAGGGACTTAATGAAAAACTGTTTTTT.

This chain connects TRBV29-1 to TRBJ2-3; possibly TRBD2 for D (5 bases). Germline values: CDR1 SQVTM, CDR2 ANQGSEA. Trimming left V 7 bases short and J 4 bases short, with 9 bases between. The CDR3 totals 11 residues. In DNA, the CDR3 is TGCAGCGGGACTTTTCCAGATACGCAGTATTTT. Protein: CSGTFPDTQYF.

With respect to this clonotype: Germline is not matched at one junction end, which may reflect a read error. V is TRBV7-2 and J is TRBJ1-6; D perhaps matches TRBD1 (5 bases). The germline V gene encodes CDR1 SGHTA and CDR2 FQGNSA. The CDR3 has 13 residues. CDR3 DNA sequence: TGTGCCAGCGGCAGCCTTCCAGGGCGACCCCCCCACTTT. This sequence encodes CASGSLPGRPPHF.

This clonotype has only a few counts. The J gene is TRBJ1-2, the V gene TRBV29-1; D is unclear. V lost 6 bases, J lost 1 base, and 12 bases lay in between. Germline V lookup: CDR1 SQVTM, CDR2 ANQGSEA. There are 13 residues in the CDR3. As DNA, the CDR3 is TGCAGCGTGCCGGAGGGATTTAACTATGGCTACACCTTC. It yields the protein CSVPEGFNYGYTF. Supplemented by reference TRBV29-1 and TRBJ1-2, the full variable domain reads SAVISQKPSRDICQRGTSLTIQCQVDSQVTMMFWYRQQPGQSLTLIATANQGSEATYESGFVIDKFPISRPNLTFSTLTVSNMSPEDSSIYLCSVPEGFNYGYTFGSGTRLTVV.

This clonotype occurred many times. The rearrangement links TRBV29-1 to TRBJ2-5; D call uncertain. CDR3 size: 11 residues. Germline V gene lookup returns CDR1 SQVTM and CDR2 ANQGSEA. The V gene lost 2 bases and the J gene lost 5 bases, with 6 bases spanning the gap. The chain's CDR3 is CSVEIFETQYF. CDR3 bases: TGCAGCGTTGAAATATTTGAGACCCAGTACTTC.

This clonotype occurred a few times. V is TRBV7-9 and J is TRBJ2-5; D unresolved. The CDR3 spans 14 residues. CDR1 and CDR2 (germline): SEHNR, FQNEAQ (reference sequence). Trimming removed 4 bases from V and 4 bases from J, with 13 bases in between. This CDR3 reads CASSSLQVPETQYF. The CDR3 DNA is TGTGCCAGCAGCTCTCTCCAGGTACCAGAGACCCAGTACTTC.

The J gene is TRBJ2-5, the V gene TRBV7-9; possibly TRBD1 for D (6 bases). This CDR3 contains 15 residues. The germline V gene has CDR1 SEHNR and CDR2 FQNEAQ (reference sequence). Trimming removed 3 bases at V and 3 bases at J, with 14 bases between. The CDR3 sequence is CASSFTAGAKETQYF. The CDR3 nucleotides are TGTGCCAGCAGCTTCACGGCAGGGGCGAAAGAGACCCAGTACTTC.

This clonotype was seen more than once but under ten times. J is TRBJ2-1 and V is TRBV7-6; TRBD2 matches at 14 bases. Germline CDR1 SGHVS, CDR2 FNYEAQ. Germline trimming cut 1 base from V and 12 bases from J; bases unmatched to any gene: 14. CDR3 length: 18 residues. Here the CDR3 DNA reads TGTGCCAGCAGCTTAGGCCCGGGACTAGCGGGAGCCCCCGTCGGGCAGTTCTTC. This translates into CASSLGPGLAGAPVGQFF.

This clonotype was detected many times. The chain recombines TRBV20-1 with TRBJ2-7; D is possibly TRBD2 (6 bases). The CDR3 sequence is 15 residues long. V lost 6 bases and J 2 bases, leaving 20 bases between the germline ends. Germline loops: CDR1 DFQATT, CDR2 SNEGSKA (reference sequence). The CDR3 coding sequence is TGCAGTGCGGAGACCCGGCGGGAATCTACCTACGAGCAGTACTTC. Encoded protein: CSAETRRESTYEQYF.

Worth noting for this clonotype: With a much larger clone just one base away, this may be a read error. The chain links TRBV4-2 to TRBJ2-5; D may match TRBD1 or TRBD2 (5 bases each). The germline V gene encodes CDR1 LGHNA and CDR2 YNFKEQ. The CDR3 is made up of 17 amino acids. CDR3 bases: TGTACCAGCAGCCAAGATACCTTGGGACGGGGTCAAGAGACCCAGTACTTC. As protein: CTSSQDTLGRGQETQYF.

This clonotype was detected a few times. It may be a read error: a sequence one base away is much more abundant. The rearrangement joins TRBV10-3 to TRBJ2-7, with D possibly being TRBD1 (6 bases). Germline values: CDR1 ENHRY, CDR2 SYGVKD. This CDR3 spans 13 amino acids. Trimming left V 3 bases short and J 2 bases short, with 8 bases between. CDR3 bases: TGTGCCATCAGTGACAGGACAGCCTACGAGCAGTACTTC. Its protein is CAISDRTAYEQYF.

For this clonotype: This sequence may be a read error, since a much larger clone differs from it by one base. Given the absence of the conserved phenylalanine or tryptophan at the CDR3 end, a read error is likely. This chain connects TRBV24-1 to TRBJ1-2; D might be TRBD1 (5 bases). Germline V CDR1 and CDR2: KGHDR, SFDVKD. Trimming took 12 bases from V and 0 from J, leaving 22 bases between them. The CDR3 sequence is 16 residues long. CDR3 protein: CAQDPRVGEPNYGYTL. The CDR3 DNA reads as TGTGCCCAAGATCCGCGGGTGGGGGAACCTAACTATGGCTACACCTTA.

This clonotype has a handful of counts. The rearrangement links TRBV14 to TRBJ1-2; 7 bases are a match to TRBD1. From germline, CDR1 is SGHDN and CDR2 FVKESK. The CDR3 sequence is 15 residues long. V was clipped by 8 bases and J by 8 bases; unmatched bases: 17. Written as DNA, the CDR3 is TGTGCCAGCGGGCAAACAGGGGAAGAGTTTTGGGGCTACACCTTC. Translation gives CASGQTGEEFWGYTF.

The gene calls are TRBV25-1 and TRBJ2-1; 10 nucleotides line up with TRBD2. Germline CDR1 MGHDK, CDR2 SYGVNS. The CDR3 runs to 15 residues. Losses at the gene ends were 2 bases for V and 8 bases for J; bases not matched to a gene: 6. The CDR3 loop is CASSEKRGGIYEQFF. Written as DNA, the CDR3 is TGTGCCAGCAGTGAAAAGCGGGGGGGCATCTATGAGCAGTTCTTC.

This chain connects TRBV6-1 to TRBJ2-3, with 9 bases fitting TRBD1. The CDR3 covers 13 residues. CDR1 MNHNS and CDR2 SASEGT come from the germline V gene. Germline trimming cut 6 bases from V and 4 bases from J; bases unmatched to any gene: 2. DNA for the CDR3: TGTGCCAGCAGGAACAGGGGGCCAGATACGCAGTATTTT. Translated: CASRNRGPDTQYF.

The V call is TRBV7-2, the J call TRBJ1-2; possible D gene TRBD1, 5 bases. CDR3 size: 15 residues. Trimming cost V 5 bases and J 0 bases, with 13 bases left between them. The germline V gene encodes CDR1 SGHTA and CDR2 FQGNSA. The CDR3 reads CASSPRGGTNYGYTF. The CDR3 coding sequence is TGTGCCAGCAGCCCACGTGGGGGAACTAACTATGGCTACACCTTC.

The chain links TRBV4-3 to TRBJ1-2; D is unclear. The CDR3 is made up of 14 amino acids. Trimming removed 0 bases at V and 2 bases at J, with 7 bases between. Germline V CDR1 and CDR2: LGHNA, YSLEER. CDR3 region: CASSQDLANYGYTF. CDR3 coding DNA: TGCGCCAGCAGCCAAGATCTCGCCAACTATGGCTACACCTTC.

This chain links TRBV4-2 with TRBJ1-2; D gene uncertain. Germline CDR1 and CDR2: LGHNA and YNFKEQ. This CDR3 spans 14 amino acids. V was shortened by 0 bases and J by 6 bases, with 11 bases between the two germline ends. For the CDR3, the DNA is TGTGCCAGCAGCCAAGATGCCGGGTTCGATGGCTACACCTTC. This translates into CASSQDAGFDGYTF.

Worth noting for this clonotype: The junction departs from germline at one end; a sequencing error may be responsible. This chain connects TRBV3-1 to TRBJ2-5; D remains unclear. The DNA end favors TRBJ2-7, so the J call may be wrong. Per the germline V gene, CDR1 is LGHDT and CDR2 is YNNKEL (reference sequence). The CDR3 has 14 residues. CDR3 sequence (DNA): TGTGCCAGTAGCCAAGATCACGCCTCCTACGAGCAGTACTTC. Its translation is CASSQDHASYEQYF.

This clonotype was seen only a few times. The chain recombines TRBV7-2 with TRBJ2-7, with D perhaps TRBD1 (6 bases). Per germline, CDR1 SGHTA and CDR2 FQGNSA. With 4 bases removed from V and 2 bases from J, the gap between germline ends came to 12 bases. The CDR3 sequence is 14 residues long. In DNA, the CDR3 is TGTGCCAGCAGCTCCGTGACAGGTCCCTACGAGCAGTACTTC. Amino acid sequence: CASSSVTGPYEQYF.

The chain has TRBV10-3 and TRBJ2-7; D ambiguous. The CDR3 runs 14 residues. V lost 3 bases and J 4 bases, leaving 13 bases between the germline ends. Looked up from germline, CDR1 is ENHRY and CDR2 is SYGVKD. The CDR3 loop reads CAISDRGVRYEQYF. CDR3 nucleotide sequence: TGTGCCATCAGTGATCGTGGGGTCAGGTACGAGCAGTACTTC.

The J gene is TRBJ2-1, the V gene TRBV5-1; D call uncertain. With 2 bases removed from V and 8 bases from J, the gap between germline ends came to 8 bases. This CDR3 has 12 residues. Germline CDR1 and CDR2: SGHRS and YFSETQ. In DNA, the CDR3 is TGCGCCAGCAGCTTAGCCTTGGATGAGCAGTTCTTC. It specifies CASSLALDEQFF.